Listed here are 30 T cell receptor beta chains from one sample, sequenced in a study of a mutant IDH1 vaccine in newly diagnosed glioma. Sequenced by immunoSEQ multiplex PCR; TCRdb stores in-frame clones only, minus some. The data contain some 42,000 clones, approximately 80% of them seen just once; the ten biggest clones take up 4% to 5.5%. No cognate antigen is known for these TCRs. Time point indicated: week 35, safety follow-up. Doses comprised 300 ug of mutant IDH1 20-mer peptide each, plus topical imiquimod. The specimen was PBMCs, collected from a glioma patient whose treatment included an IDH1 peptide vaccine. Receptor source: a woman aged 45-59 years with glioma.

This chain joins TRBV28 and TRBJ2-7, with TRBD1 matching 11 bases. The V gene end was trimmed by 6 bases and the J gene end by 6 bases; junction bases not matched to a gene: 7. Germline V CDR1 and CDR2: MDHEN, SYDVKM. This CDR3 has 14 residues. This CDR3 reads CASRPDGTGGEQYF. As DNA, the CDR3 is TGTGCCAGCAGACCGGACGGGACAGGGGGCGAGCAGTACTTC.

CDR3 sequence: CASSPDRPTYTGELFF. CDR3 nucleotides: TGCGCCAGCAGTCCGGACAGACCTACGTACACCGGGGAGCTGTTTTTT. V and J are TRBV5-1 and TRBJ2-2; a possible D gene is TRBD1 (6 bases). The CDR3 totals 16 residues. Trimming took 5 bases from V and 3 from J, leaving 17 bases between them. Germline CDR1 is SGHRS and CDR2 is YFSETQ.

The chain combines TRBV30 with TRBJ1-6, with D possibly matching TRBD1 (5 bases). CDR1 is GTSNPN and CDR2 is SVGIG in the germline V gene (reference sequence). Deletions cut 2 bases from V and 4 bases from J, with 24 bases between. This CDR3 region has 19 residues. In DNA form, the CDR3 reads TGTGCCTGGAGTCCCCGGGACGGAGGCCTTGTACTATATAATTCACCCCTCCACTTT. Translating it yields CAWSPRDGGLVLYNSPLHF.

In this sample, this clone turned up a few times. This sequence joins TRBV14 and TRBJ1-1, with D hard to call. The length of the CDR3 is 14 residues. V shed 0 bases and J shed 4 bases, with 9 bases lying between them. The V gene's germline CDR1 is SGHDN and CDR2 FVKESK. The CDR3 bases are TGTGCCAGCAGCCAAGAAAGCTCGCGCACTGAAGCTTTCTTT. This gives the protein CASSQESSRTEAFF. Full variable domain (outside the CDR3, taken from reference TRBV14 and TRBJ1-1): EAGVTQFPSHSVIEKGQTVTLRCDPISGHDNLYWYRRVMGKEIKFLLHFVKESKQDESGMPNNRFLAERTGGTYSTLKVQPAELEDSGVYFCASSQESSRTEAFFGQGTRLTVV.

The V and J genes are TRBV7-8 and TRBJ2-7; maybe TRBD1 (6 bases). Germline loops: CDR1 SGHVS, CDR2 FQNEAQ. The V and J ends lost 5 bases and 4 bases respectively, with 27 bases between them. This CDR3 contains 18 residues. The DNA of the CDR3 is TGTGCCAGCAGCGGCCTAGGTTCTAGTACAGGGTACACTTACGAGCAGTACTTC. This codes for CASSGLGSSTGYTYEQYF.

V is TRBV27 and J is TRBJ2-3; 12 bases agree with TRBD2. Germline CDR1 MNHEY, CDR2 SMNVEV (reference sequence). This CDR3 has 16 residues. The junction had 6 bases not matched to a gene; V was cut back by 2 bases and J by 6 bases. CDR3 residues: CASSLSLAGGPDTQYF. Here the CDR3 DNA reads TGTGCCAGCAGTTTAAGCCTAGCGGGGGGGCCGGATACGCAGTATTTT.

V gene TRBV12-5 combines with J gene TRBJ1-4; D gene ambiguous. Trimming pared 4 bases from V and 3 bases from J, leaving 18 bases between. This CDR3 comprises 17 residues. Germline loops: CDR1 LGHNT, CDR2 FRNRAP. The CDR3 sequence is CASGSSYSAGANEKLFF. The CDR3 DNA reads as TGTGCTAGTGGTTCCTCCTACTCGGCCGGAGCTAATGAAAAACTGTTTTTT.

V and J are TRBV4-3 and TRBJ2-1, with 7 bases matching TRBD1. CDR1 is LGHNA, CDR2 YSLEER, per germline. The CDR3 is made up of 16 amino acids. The V and J ends lost 0 bases and 2 bases, in that order; junction bases with no gene match: 4. This CDR3 is CASSQDRQGPYNEQFF. The CDR3 region has the DNA TGCGCCAGCAGCCAAGATAGACAGGGTCCCTACAATGAGCAGTTCTTC.

V usage is TRBV10-3 and J usage is TRBJ1-3; no firm D call. Per the germline V gene, CDR1 is ENHRY and CDR2 is SYGVKD. CDR3 size: 16 residues. Trimming cost V 0 bases and J 0 bases, with 9 bases left between them. CDR3 sequence reads: CAISESTILSGNTIYF. The CDR3 bases are TGTGCCATCAGTGAGTCGACTATTCTCTCTGGAAACACCATATATTTT.

V is TRBV21-1 and J is TRBJ2-7; TRBD1 is the table's D call and was not checked against the DNA. TRBV21-1 counts as a pseudogene. The length of the CDR3 is 15 residues. The CDR3 nucleotides are TGTGCCAGCAGCAAAAGGGGGACAGTCTCCTACGAGCAGTACTTC. Amino acids: CASSKRGTVSYEQYF.

The chain is built from TRBV2 and TRBJ1-6; TRBD1 is a possible D gene (5 bases). The CDR3 totals 19 residues. Germline CDR1 SNHLY, CDR2 FYNNEI. Trimming left V 4 bases short and J 0 bases short, with 19 bases between. CDR3 residues: CASSGDIRTGGSYNSPLHF. DNA of the CDR3: TGTGCCAGCAGTGGAGACATCCGCACAGGAGGCTCCTATAATTCACCCCTCCACTTT.

This chain uses TRBV2 with TRBJ2-4, with D unclear. Germline CDR1 is SNHLY and CDR2 is FYNNEI. CDR3 length equals 15 residues. Trimming cost V 2 bases and J 0 bases, with 8 bases left between them. CDR3 nucleotide sequence: TGTGCCAGCAGTGAAACCTTTCTAGCCAAAAACATTCAGTACTTC. Its translation: CASSETFLAKNIQYF.

This clone has just a few counts. This chain links TRBV5-5 with TRBJ1-4, with D unresolved. Trimming removed 4 bases at V and 3 bases at J, with 10 bases between. The CDR3 extends over 14 amino acids. Germline CDR1 and CDR2: SGHKS and YYEKEE (reference sequence). CDR3 sequence: CASSNRAANEKLFF. The CDR3 bases are TGTGCCAGCAGCAACCGGGCCGCTAATGAAAAACTGTTTTTT.

The gene calls are TRBV7-2 and TRBJ1-6; 9 bases fit TRBD1. V lost 3 bases, J lost 10 bases, and 7 bases stayed unmatched. The germline V gene has CDR1 SGHTA and CDR2 FQGNSA. This CDR3 region has 15 residues. In DNA form, the CDR3 reads TGTGCCAGCAGCTTCTGGGACAGGGAGTTCTCACCCCTCCACTTT. Its protein product is CASSFWDREFSPLHF.

The chain employs TRBV6-5 and TRBJ1-2; D is perhaps TRBD1 (5 bases). The CDR3 is 14 amino acids. Germline values: CDR1 MNHEY, CDR2 SVGAGI. Trimming cost V 0 bases and J 7 bases, with 12 bases left between them. CDR3 region: CASSYSGGISGYTF. The CDR3 DNA follows: TGTGCCAGCAGTTACTCCGGGGGAATCAGTGGCTACACCTTC.

The chain carries TRBV6-5 and TRBJ1-5; 9 bases are shared with TRBD1. The length of the CDR3 is 14 residues. V shed 6 bases and J 7 bases; nucleotides not matched to a gene: 7. CDR1 and CDR2 (germline): MNHEY, SVGAGI. CDR3 residues: CASRPTGGRQPQHF. CDR3 coding DNA: TGTGCCAGCAGGCCGACAGGGGGAAGGCAGCCCCAGCATTTT.

The chain links TRBV20-1 to TRBJ1-3, with D perhaps TRBD1 (5 bases). The CDR3 spans 11 residues. CDR1 and CDR2 from the germline V gene are DFQATT and SNEGSKA (reference sequence). V was clipped by 6 bases and J by 9 bases, with 12 bases between them. CDR3 DNA: TGCAGTGCCCCGGGGGGGTCCACCATATATTTT. This encodes CSAPGGSTIYF.

The chain employs TRBV7-3 and TRBJ2-5; TRBD1 matches at 8 bases. There are 15 residues in the CDR3. The germline CDR1 and CDR2 sequences are SGHTA and FQGTGA. Unmatched junction bases numbered 10, after V lost 5 bases and J lost 5 bases. The CDR3 DNA reads as TGTGCCAGCAGCCAGACAGGGGCAGGAGGGGAGACCCAGTACTTC. This encodes CASSQTGAGGETQYF.

The chain couples TRBV19 to TRBJ1-1, with D unclear. Germline values: CDR1 LNHDA, CDR2 SQIVND (reference sequence). Trimming cost V 4 bases and J 4 bases, with 10 bases left between them. The CDR3 runs 13 residues. CDR3 region: CASSTLTSTEAFF. The CDR3, as DNA: TGTGCCAGTAGTACCCTGACCAGCACTGAAGCTTTCTTT.

This chain uses TRBV27 with TRBJ1-2; D unclear. The CDR3 totals 12 residues. CDR1 and CDR2 (germline): MNHEY, SMNVEV (reference sequence). The V and J ends lost 11 bases and 5 bases respectively, with 15 bases between them. CDR3 sequence reads: CASKRGLYGYTF. The CDR3 DNA sequence: TGTGCCTCTAAGAGAGGCCTATATGGCTACACCTTC.

The V gene is TRBV30, the J gene TRBJ1-1; TRBD1 is a possible D gene (5 bases). Trimming took 3 bases from V and 10 from J, leaving 6 bases between them. The CDR3 has 9 residues. The germline gives CDR1 GTSNPN, CDR2 SVGIG (reference sequence). Here the CDR3 DNA reads TGTGCCTGGAGGGGGGGAGCTTTCTTT. Translated: CAWRGGAFF.

In this sample, this clone turned up once. The V gene is TRBV6-6, the J gene TRBJ1-1; no reliable D call. This CDR3 has 14 amino acids. Germline V gene lookup returns CDR1 MNHNY and CDR2 SVGAGI (reference sequence). V was cut by 7 bases and J by 4 bases, with 16 bases left in between. The CDR3 loop is CASIGRVSSTEAFF. CDR3 sequence (DNA): TGTGCCAGCATCGGTAGAGTCTCCTCCACTGAAGCTTTCTTT.

This chain uses TRBV27 with TRBJ1-5; D is unresolved. The germline V gene encodes CDR1 MNHEY and CDR2 SMNVEV (reference sequence). V lost 4 bases to trimming and J lost 0 bases, with 7 bases between them. The CDR3 is 14 residues long. CDR3 nucleotide sequence: TGTGCCAGCAGTTACAGAGATAGCAATCAGCCCCAGCATTTT. Protein sequence: CASSYRDSNQPQHF.

The V call is TRBV18, the J call TRBJ2-7; D not resolved. CDR3 length: 11 amino acids. Germline V gives CDR1 KGHSH, CDR2 LQKENI. V was clipped by 1 base and J by 5 bases, with 3 bases between them. Here the CDR3 reads CASSPQNEQYF. CDR3 coding DNA: TGTGCCAGCTCACCACAAAACGAGCAGTACTTC.

This chain connects TRBV2 to TRBJ1-1, with a weak D call TRBD1 (5 bases). The CDR3 is 16 amino acids. Trimming removed 6 bases from V and 0 bases from J, with 17 bases in between. In germline, CDR1 is SNHLY, CDR2 FYNNEI. Here the CDR3 reads CASSPVRGEMNTEAFF. CDR3 DNA: TGTGCCAGCAGCCCCGTTAGAGGGGAAATGAACACTGAAGCTTTCTTT.

The chain links TRBV30 to TRBJ1-5, with D unresolved. The CDR3 totals 13 residues. CDR1 GTSNPN and CDR2 SVGIG come from the germline V gene (reference sequence). The CDR3 protein is CAWETEGGQPQHF. In nucleotides, the CDR3 is TGTGCTTGGGAGACGGAGGGCGGTCAGCCCCAGCATTTT. Using reference TRBV30 and TRBJ1-5 for the parts outside the CDR3, the full variable domain is SQTIHQWPATLVQPVGSPLSLECTVEGTSNPNLYWYRQAAGRGLQLLFYSVGIGQISSEVPQNLSASRPQDRQFILSSKKLLLSDSGFYLCAWETEGGQPQHFGDGTRLSIL.

There are a few counts of this clone. V is TRBV10-3 and J is TRBJ1-1, with D maybe TRBD1 (5 bases). Germline V gene data show CDR1 as ENHRY and CDR2 as SYGVKD. V shed 7 bases and J shed 1 base, with 13 bases lying between them. CDR3 length equals 14 residues. CDR3 in amino acids: CAITPTGENTEAFF. In DNA, the CDR3 is TGTGCCATCACACCAACAGGAGAGAACACTGAAGCTTTCTTT.

The V call is TRBV6-6, the J call TRBJ1-4; 9 bases are shared with TRBD1. The germline V gene encodes CDR1 MNHNY and CDR2 SVGAGI (reference sequence). The J segment lost 11 bases and the V segment lost 2 bases, leaving 3 bases of the junction unmatched. The CDR3 covers 13 residues. DNA for the CDR3: TGTGCCAGCAGTTACGGGACAGGGCGCAAACTGTTTTTT. Protein sequence: CASSYGTGRKLFF.

This clone showed up just once. V is TRBV19 and J is TRBJ1-4, with 8 bases aligning to TRBD1. Trimming at V came to 5 bases and at J to 4 bases, leaving 6 bases not matched to a gene. This CDR3 has 15 amino acids. CDR1 is LNHDA and CDR2 is SQIVND in the germline V gene (reference sequence). The CDR3 coding sequence is TGTGCCAGTAGTGCCCCGGACAGGGTTAATGAAAAACTGTTTTTT. Its protein is CASSAPDRVNEKLFF.

V gene TRBV6-1 combines with J gene TRBJ1-1, with no clear D. CDR3 length equals 13 residues. Trimming removed 7 bases at V and 1 base at J, with 10 bases between. Germline CDR1 reads MNHNS; CDR2 reads SASEGT. The CDR3 region is CASNPTPNTEAFF. The CDR3 nucleotides are TGTGCCAGCAACCCGACACCGAACACTGAAGCTTTCTTT.